This T cell receptor (beta chain) was retrieved from a study of shared T cell receptors in the human thymus. This table comes from immunoSEQ multiplex PCR, and its TCRdb copy is limited to in-frame clones, with some not included. The table lists roughly 560,000 clones, 78% of them singletons. There are 13 residues in the CDR3. CDR1 SQVTM and CDR2 ANQGSEA come from the germline V gene. A further study also used this sample, focusing on human thymus T cells. Turning to that study: What appeared biased in thymic and blood repertoires was the usage of V and J genes. In unrelated individuals, thymic repertoires overlapped highly, according to related research.

The TCR originated in a boy under two years old with a congenital heart defect. This rearrangement joins TRBV29-1 to TRBJ2-4, with 8 bases identical to TRBD2. The sample taken for sequencing was thymocytes. CDR3 residues: CTKRLGTSYIQYF. CDR3 sequence (DNA): TGCACCAAAAGACTAGGGACTAGTTACATTCAGTACTTC.